This entry lists 9 T cell receptor beta chains sequenced from one sample in a study of shared clonotypes between healthy human individuals. TCRdb's copy holds only in-frame clones and misses some; the assay was immunoSEQ multiplex PCR. The top ten hold under 0.15% of the sample, which has roughly 2 million clones, roughly 94% seen once. Material for sequencing was naive CD4+ T cells sorted from blood. Specified subset: CD45RA+ positively selected. The source of these receptors is a young man in good health.

This clone was recorded at least ten times. The chain is built from TRBV28 and TRBJ2-7; D not resolved. Germline CDR1 is MDHEN and CDR2 is SYDVKM. Deletions cut 6 bases from V and 3 bases from J, with 9 bases between. This CDR3 is built from 12 residues. CDR3 in DNA: TGTGCCAGCAGGACGATGGTCTACGAGCAGTACTTC. Amino acids: CASRTMVYEQYF.

The chain couples TRBV10-3 to TRBJ2-1, with a weak D call TRBD1 (6 bases). V was clipped by 2 bases and J by 4 bases, with 12 bases between them. Germline CDR1 is ENHRY and CDR2 is SYGVKD. CDR3 length equals 15 residues. The CDR3 loop reads CAISEQGGAYNEQFF. The CDR3 bases are TGTGCCATCAGTGAGCAAGGGGGAGCATACAATGAGCAGTTCTTC.

This chain connects TRBV29-1 to TRBJ2-7; the match to TRBD2 covers 13 bases. The CDR3 has 12 residues. CDR1 is SQVTM and CDR2 is ANQGSEA in the germline V gene. The trim removed 6 bases at V and 6 bases at J, leaving 2 bases unmatched. In DNA form, the CDR3 reads TGCAGCGTGCGGACTAGCGGGAGCGAGCAGTACTTC. Its translation is CSVRTSGSEQYF.

In the case of this clone: Other DNA sequences within the sample encode an identical CDR3. The chain recombines TRBV5-1 with TRBJ1-5, with D possibly matching TRBD1 (5 bases). Trimming took off 1 base at V and 3 bases at J, with 8 bases between the two ends. Germline V gene sequence: CDR1 SGHRS, CDR2 YFSETQ. The CDR3 is made up of 14 amino acids. The CDR3 spells CASSLSGDNQPQHF. The CDR3 DNA reads as TGCGCCAGCAGCTTGTCGGGGGACAATCAGCCCCAGCATTTT.

This chain uses TRBV5-7 with TRBJ2-5; 9 bases map to TRBD2. TRBV5-7 is treated as an ORF (open reading frame) with a function not yet certain. This CDR3 is built from 16 residues. The J segment lost 5 bases and the V segment lost 1 base, leaving 9 bases of the junction unmatched. The CDR3 protein is CASSLIRGRAEETQYF. The CDR3 nucleotides read TGTGCCAGCAGCTTGATACGCGGGAGGGCCGAGGAGACCCAGTACTTC.

The chain joins TRBV19 to TRBJ2-7, with D maybe TRBD2 (6 bases). The CDR3 has 14 residues. V dropped 3 bases and J dropped 5 bases, with 14 bases sitting between them. In germline, CDR1 is LNHDA, CDR2 SQIVND (reference sequence). Here the CDR3 DNA reads TGTGCCAGTAGTATGGGCGGGAACTTAGACGAGCAGTACTTC. As protein: CASSMGGNLDEQYF. The full variable domain, rest sourced from reference TRBV19 and TRBJ2-7, is DGGITQSPKYLFRKEGQNVTLSCEQNLNHDAMYWYRQDPGQGLRLIYYSQIVNDFQKGDIAEGYSVSREKKESFPLTVTSAQKNPTAFYLCASSMGGNLDEQYFGPGTRLTVT.

This chain joins TRBV6-1 and TRBJ1-6; D ambiguous. This CDR3 has 13 amino acids. Looked up from germline, CDR1 is MNHNS and CDR2 is SASEGT. Trimming shortened V by 7 bases and J by 10 bases, and 14 bases separated the two germline ends. CDR3 sequence reads: CASTPAGDSPLHF. CDR3 nucleotides: TGTGCCAGCACACCCGCTGGCGACTCACCCCTCCACTTT.

V usage is TRBV2 and J usage is TRBJ2-1; D unresolved. V lost 4 bases to trimming and J lost 4 bases, with 8 bases between them. Germline CDR1 is SNHLY and CDR2 is FYNNEI. This CDR3 is 13 amino acids long. Written as DNA, the CDR3 is TGTGCCAGCAGTGTGGCAGTGTACAATGAGCAGTTCTTC. This encodes CASSVAVYNEQFF. Together with reference TRBV2 and TRBJ2-1, the CDR3 gives the full variable domain: EPEVTQTPSHQVTQMGQEVILRCVPISNHLYFYWYRQILGQKVEFLVSFYNNEISEKSEIFDDQFSVERPDGSNFTLKIRSTKLEDSAMYFCASSVAVYNEQFFGPGTRLTVL.

This chain uses TRBV25-1 with TRBJ2-7; TRBD1 agrees at 9 bases. The germline V gene encodes CDR1 MGHDK and CDR2 SYGVNS. This CDR3 is built from 16 residues. With V trimmed by 6 bases and J by 6 bases, 15 bases remained unmatched. The CDR3 region has the DNA TGTGCCAGCAGCCAACCCCTCGGGACAGGGACTCTCGAGCAGTACTTC. Translation: CASSQPLGTGTLEQYF.